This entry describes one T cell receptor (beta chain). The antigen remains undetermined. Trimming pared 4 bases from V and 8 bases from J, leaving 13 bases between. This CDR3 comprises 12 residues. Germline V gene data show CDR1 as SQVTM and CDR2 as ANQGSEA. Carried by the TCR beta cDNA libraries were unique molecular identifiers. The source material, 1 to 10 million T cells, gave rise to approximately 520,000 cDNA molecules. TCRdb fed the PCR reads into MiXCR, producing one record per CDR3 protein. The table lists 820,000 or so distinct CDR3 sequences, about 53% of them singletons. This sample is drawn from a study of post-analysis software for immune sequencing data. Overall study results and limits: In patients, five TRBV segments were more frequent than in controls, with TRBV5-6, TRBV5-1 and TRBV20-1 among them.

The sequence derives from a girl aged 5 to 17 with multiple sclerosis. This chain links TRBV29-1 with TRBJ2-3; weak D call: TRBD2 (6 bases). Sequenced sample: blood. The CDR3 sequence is CSVVLARSTQYF. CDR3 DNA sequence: TGCAGCGTTGTTCTAGCGCGGAGTACGCAGTATTTT.